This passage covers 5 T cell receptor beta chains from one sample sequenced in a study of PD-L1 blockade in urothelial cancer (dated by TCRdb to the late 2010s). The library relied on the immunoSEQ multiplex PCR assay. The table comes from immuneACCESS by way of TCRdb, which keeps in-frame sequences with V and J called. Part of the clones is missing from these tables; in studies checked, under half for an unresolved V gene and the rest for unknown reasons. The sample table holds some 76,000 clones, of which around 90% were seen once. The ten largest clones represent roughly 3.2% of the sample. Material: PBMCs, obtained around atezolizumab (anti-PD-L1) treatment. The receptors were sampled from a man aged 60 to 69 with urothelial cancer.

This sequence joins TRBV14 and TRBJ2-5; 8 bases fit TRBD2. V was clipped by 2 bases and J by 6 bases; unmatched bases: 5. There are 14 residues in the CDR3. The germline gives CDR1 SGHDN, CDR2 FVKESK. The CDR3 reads CASSQLPGGQTQYF. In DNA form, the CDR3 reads TGTGCCAGCAGCCAACTACCGGGGGGGCAGACCCAGTACTTC.

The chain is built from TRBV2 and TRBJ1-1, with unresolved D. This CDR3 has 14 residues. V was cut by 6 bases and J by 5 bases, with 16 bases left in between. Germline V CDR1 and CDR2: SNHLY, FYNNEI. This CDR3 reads CASSLVEGRTEAFF. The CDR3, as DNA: TGTGCCAGCAGCCTAGTAGAGGGTAGGACTGAAGCTTTCTTT.

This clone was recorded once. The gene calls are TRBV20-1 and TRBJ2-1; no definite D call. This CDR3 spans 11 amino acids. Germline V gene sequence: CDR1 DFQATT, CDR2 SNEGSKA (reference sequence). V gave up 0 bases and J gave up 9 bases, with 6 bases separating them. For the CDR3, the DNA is TGCAGTGCTAGAGAATGGAGTGAGCAGTTCTTC. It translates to CSAREWSEQFF.

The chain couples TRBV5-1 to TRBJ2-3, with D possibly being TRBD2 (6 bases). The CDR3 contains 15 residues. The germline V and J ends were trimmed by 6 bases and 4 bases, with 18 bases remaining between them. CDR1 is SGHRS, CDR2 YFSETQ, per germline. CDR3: CASTSGPGLSDTQYF. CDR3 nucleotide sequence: TGCGCCAGCACCTCCGGGCCGGGACTGTCAGATACGCAGTATTTT.

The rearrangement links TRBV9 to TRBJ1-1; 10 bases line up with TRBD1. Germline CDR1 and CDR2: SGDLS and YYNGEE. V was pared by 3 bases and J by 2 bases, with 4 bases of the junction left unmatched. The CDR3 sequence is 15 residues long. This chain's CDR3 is CASSERQGANTEAFF. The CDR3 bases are TGTGCCAGCAGCGAAAGACAGGGGGCCAACACTGAAGCTTTCTTT.